A selection of T cell receptor beta chains follows, all from one sample in a study of cytomegalovirus exposure and HLA in healthy donors. Here immunoSEQ multiplex PCR was the method, and the copy in TCRdb shows in-frame clones only, minus some. The table lists tens of thousands of clones, roughly 70% of them singletons, with around 25% in the top ten. The sample comprised PBMCs. The receptor source for this set is a man aged 45-60 years in good health and CMV-seropositive. Both conserved end residues are part of each CDR3. Size values are once, few and many counts, or a class for expanded clones, and some rows have none.

TRBJ1-2 | 13 | - | TRBV30 | CAWSGGLISGYTF
TRBJ1-1 | 13 | once | TRBV5-1 | CATRGQQNTEAFF
TRBJ2-7 | 16 | - | TRBV4-3 | CASSQGRTSDYYEQYF
TRBJ2-2 | 14 | once | TRBV10-3 | CAIRDSSEFGELFF
TRBJ2-7 | 13 | - | TRBV7-2 | CASSTDIPYEQYF
TRBJ2-3 | 13 | - | TRBV28 | CASRHRDTDTQYF
TRBJ2-7 | 15 | - | TRBV5-4 | CASSLGLAGGIEQYF
TRBJ1-4 | 14 | - | TRBV19 | CASRNIGSREKLFF
TRBJ1-4 | 14 | - | TRBV19 | CASSIPSTNEKLFF
TRBJ2-1 | 17 | - | TRBV4-1 | CASSQDPGGPGRNEQFF
TRBJ1-1 | 14 | - | TRBV4-1 | CASSQRGTFTEAFF
TRBJ2-7 | 12 | - | TRBV6-5 | CASRDRGYEQYF
TRBJ2-7 | 13 | - | TRBV27 | CASSLGRDYEQYF
TRBJ2-5 | 16 | - | TRBV27 | CASSLRGWANQETQYF